This passage covers 22 T cell receptor beta chains from one sample sequenced in a study of blood T cell repertoires in COVID-19. Repertoires were generated with immunoSEQ multiplex PCR, while TCRdb's copy carries only in-frame clones and drops some. The data show 200,000 or so clones, with just under 85% seen just once and around 6.9% held by the top ten. What was sequenced was peripheral blood. The receptors were gathered from a human donor with acute or convalescent COVID-19. The donor label of this sample is uncertain.

The rearrangement uses TRBV3-1 (or the pseudogene TRBV3-2) and TRBJ2-2, with a tentative D call TRBD1 (6 bases). Germline-derived CDR1 and CDR2 are LGHDT and YNNKEL (reference sequence). Trimming shortened V by 2 bases and J by 0 bases, and 13 bases separated the two germline ends. There are 17 residues in the CDR3. CDR3 coding DNA: TGTGCCAGCAGCCAACAACGGACAGACTCGAACACCGGGGAGCTGTTTTTT. Protein product: CASSQQRTDSNTGELFF.

This rearrangement joins TRBV5-8 to TRBJ1-4; D unclear. The CDR3 covers 15 residues. From germline, CDR1 is SGHTS and CDR2 YDEGEE. With 2 bases removed from V and 8 bases from J, the gap between germline ends came to 16 bases. The CDR3 sequence: CASSLDGLGGEKLFF. The CDR3 nucleotides read TGTGCCAGCAGCTTAGATGGCTTGGGAGGAGAAAAACTGTTTTTT.

This sequence joins TRBV30 and TRBJ2-3, with 9 nucleotides matching TRBD2. The V gene's germline CDR1 is GTSNPN and CDR2 SVGIG (reference sequence). The CDR3 contains 18 residues. V lost 3 bases to trimming and J lost 0 bases; unmatched junction nucleotides: 13. In DNA form, the CDR3 reads TGTGCCTGGAGCGTGGCTAGCGGGAAGGAGGATAGCACAGATACGCAGTATTTT. Amino acids: CAWSVASGKEDSTDTQYF. The whole variable domain, remainder taken from reference TRBV30 and TRBJ2-3, is SQTIHQWPATLVQPVGSPLSLECTVEGTSNPNLYWYRQAAGRGLQLLFYSVGIGQISSEVPQNLSASRPQDRQFILSSKKLLLSDSGFYLCAWSVASGKEDSTDTQYFGPGTRLTVL.

Comments on this clone: A junction boundary mismatches the germline segment, possibly from a read error. The sample holds other DNA sequences that translate to the same CDR3. The chain links TRBV4-2 to TRBJ1-1, with a weak D call TRBD1 (6 bases). Per germline, CDR1 LGHNA and CDR2 YNFKEQ. This CDR3 has 18 residues. The CDR3 spells CASSQENIRGAKLTEAFF. The CDR3 nucleotides read TGTGCCAGCAGCCAAGAAAATATCCGGGGGGCGAAACTGACTGAAGCTTTTTTT.

This chain uses TRBV7-2 with TRBJ1-5; D not certain. Germline V CDR1 and CDR2: SGHTA, FQGNSA. V shed 1 base and J shed 9 bases, with 13 bases lying between them. The CDR3 has 14 amino acids. Here the CDR3 DNA reads TGTGCCAGCAGCTTAGAGGGAGGGAGGAGGCCCCAGCATTTT. Translated, it gives CASSLEGGRRPQHF.

This clone was seen once. The CDR3 protein is CASSPYSDRLRTF. CDR3 nucleotides: TGTGCCAGCAGTCCATACTCGGACAGGCTTCGTACCTTC. This chain uses TRBV27 with TRBJ1-2, with 7 bases fitting TRBD1. The ends lost 5 bases at V and 14 bases at J; junction bases unmatched: 14. The CDR3 is 13 residues long. Germline-derived CDR1 and CDR2 are MNHEY and SMNVEV (reference sequence).

For the CDR3, the DNA is TGCAGTGCTAGTCGGGGGAGGGCTGGGGCCAACGTCCTGACTTTC. Translating gives CSASRGRAGANVLTF. The chain employs TRBV20-1 and TRBJ2-6; 7 nucleotides agree with TRBD2. Germline CDR1 reads DFQATT; CDR2 reads SNEGSKA (reference sequence). V shed 3 bases, J shed 2 bases, and the junction held 4 bases outside the gene matches. The CDR3 contains 15 residues.

The gene calls are TRBV6-5 and TRBJ1-2; 8 bases match TRBD1. Germline CDR1 and CDR2: MNHEY and SVGAGI. V shed 0 bases, J shed 5 bases, and the junction held 5 bases outside the gene matches. This CDR3 is 15 amino acids long. The CDR3 sequence: CASSYSGTGGYGYTF. As DNA, the CDR3 is TGTGCCAGCAGTTACTCCGGGACAGGAGGGTATGGCTACACCTTC.

This chain connects TRBV3-1 (or the pseudogene TRBV3-2) to TRBJ1-4, with 8 bases identical to TRBD1. Trimming took 6 bases from V and 8 from J; bases not matched to a gene: 5. This CDR3 is built from 13 residues. Germline CDR1 reads LGHDT; CDR2 reads YNNKEL (reference sequence). CDR3 residues: CASRQGGGEKLFF. CDR3 coding DNA: TGTGCCAGCAGACAGGGGGGAGGCGAAAAACTGTTTTTT.

The chain has TRBV19 and TRBJ1-2, with 7 bases lining up with TRBD1. The CDR3 is 14 residues long. CDR1 is LNHDA, CDR2 SQIVND, per germline (reference sequence). The junction had 3 bases not matched to a gene; V was cut back by 3 bases and J by 2 bases. The CDR3 protein is CASSIGTANYGYTF. In DNA form, the CDR3 reads TGTGCCAGTAGTATTGGGACAGCCAACTATGGCTACACCTTC. The whole variable domain, filled in from reference TRBV19 and TRBJ1-2, reads DGGITQSPKYLFRKEGQNVTLSCEQNLNHDAMYWYRQDPGQGLRLIYYSQIVNDFQKGDIAEGYSVSREKKESFPLTVTSAQKNPTAFYLCASSIGTANYGYTFGSGTRLTVV.

The V call is TRBV7-9, the J call TRBJ1-1; no firm D call. The CDR3 is made up of 13 amino acids. Between the trimmed V and J ends, which lost 4 bases and 3 bases, there was a span of 9 bases. The V gene's germline CDR1 is SEHNR and CDR2 FQNEAQ (reference sequence). CDR3 DNA sequence: TGTGCCAGCAGCTCGGACTGGGACACTGAAGCTTTCTTT. Translation gives CASSSDWDTEAFF.

This chain links TRBV6-5 with TRBJ1-1; TRBD1 is a possible D gene (6 bases). Germline CDR1 MNHEY, CDR2 SVGAGI. The CDR3 is made up of 13 amino acids. Trimming shortened V by 7 bases and J by 1 base, and 10 bases separated the two germline ends. CDR3 nucleotides: TGTGCCAGCACCAAACAGGGGAACACTGAAGCTTTCTTT. As protein: CASTKQGNTEAFF.

This chain links TRBV28 with TRBJ1-2; the D is unclear. Germline V gene lookup returns CDR1 MDHEN and CDR2 SYDVKM. V lost 2 bases to trimming and J lost 8 bases, with 15 bases between them. The CDR3 extends over 14 amino acids. CDR3 in amino acids: CASSLTPGFGGYTF. The CDR3 nucleotides read TGTGCCAGCAGTTTAACCCCCGGGTTCGGGGGCTACACCTTC.

The V call is TRBV5-6, the J call TRBJ2-2, with D perhaps TRBD1 (6 bases). The CDR3 covers 16 residues. Trimming cost V 1 base and J 4 bases, with 14 bases left between them. Germline V gives CDR1 SGHDT, CDR2 YYEEEE. The CDR3: CASSLTGRWVTGELFF. Here the CDR3 DNA reads TGTGCCAGCAGCTTGACAGGGCGATGGGTCACCGGGGAGCTGTTTTTT.

This chain joins TRBV11-1 and TRBJ2-5; D gene unclear. The CDR3 has 13 residues. Germline V gives CDR1 SGHAT, CDR2 FQDESV (reference sequence). V was pared by 1 base and J by 5 bases, with 8 bases between. CDR3 DNA sequence: TGTGCCAGCAGCTTAGGTGAAGCCGAGACCCAGTACTTC. Its translation is CASSLGEAETQYF.

J is TRBJ2-2 and V is TRBV6-5; D possibly corresponds to TRBD1 (6 bases). Germline-derived CDR1 and CDR2 are MNHEY and SVGAGI. This CDR3 spans 15 amino acids. V shed 6 bases and J shed 2 bases, with 13 bases lying between them. The CDR3 is CASSTRGSNTGELFF. CDR3 bases: TGTGCCAGCAGCACGAGGGGGTCTAACACCGGGGAGCTGTTTTTT.

This clone was counted a few times. The chain uses TRBV5-6 and TRBJ1-1; no reliable D call. Per germline, CDR1 SGHDT and CDR2 YYEEEE. This CDR3 is built from 14 residues. V shed 6 bases and J shed 1 base, with 13 bases lying between them. The CDR3 is CASMLLNRNTEAFF. Here the CDR3 DNA reads TGTGCCAGCATGTTACTGAACCGGAACACTGAAGCTTTCTTT.

This clone was seen once. The chain links TRBV19 to TRBJ2-7, with 8 bases matching TRBD1. Germline values: CDR1 LNHDA, CDR2 SQIVND (reference sequence). This CDR3 spans 15 amino acids. V shed 6 bases, J shed 6 bases, and the junction held 13 bases outside the gene matches. CDR3 nucleotides: TGTGCCAGTAGCATAAGCCAGGGGGCTACGGGCGAGCAGTACTTC. It encodes CASSISQGATGEQYF.

V and J are TRBV19 and TRBJ1-5, with TRBD1 identical over 8 bases. With 0 bases clipped from V and 0 bases from J, the junction kept 10 bases outside the gene matches. This CDR3 is 19 amino acids long. Per the germline V gene, CDR1 is LNHDA and CDR2 is SQIVND (reference sequence). Here the CDR3 DNA reads TGTGCCAGTAGTATAGATCGGACAGGGCCGATTTATAGCAATCAGCCCCAGCATTTT. It encodes CASSIDRTGPIYSNQPQHF.

J is TRBJ2-2 and V is TRBV18, with D possibly TRBD1 on 6 matching bases. The CDR3 runs 15 residues. Trimming left V 1 base short and J 3 bases short, with 9 bases between. Germline V CDR1 and CDR2: KGHSH, LQKENI. The CDR3 spells CASSPQQGYTGELFF. In DNA, the CDR3 is TGTGCCAGCTCACCACAACAGGGCTACACCGGGGAGCTGTTTTTT.

The rearrangement links TRBV28 to TRBJ2-2, with D maybe TRBD1 (6 bases). V was shortened by 3 bases and J by 2 bases, with 10 bases between the two germline ends. The V gene's germline CDR1 is MDHEN and CDR2 SYDVKM. This CDR3 contains 15 residues. DNA for the CDR3: TGTGCCAGCAGTTTTAGGGGGATTAACACCGGGGAGCTGTTTTTT. Translated: CASSFRGINTGELFF.

With respect to this clone: Other DNA sequences in this specimen translate into the identical CDR3. This chain uses TRBV6-5 with TRBJ2-3, with 10 bases aligning to TRBD2. Looked up from germline, CDR1 is MNHEY and CDR2 is SVGAGI. Trimming removed 6 bases from V and 1 base from J; junction bases left unmatched: 4. This CDR3 has 15 amino acids. The DNA of the CDR3 is TGTGCCAGCAGCCCCGGGACTAGCGGCACAGATACGCAGTATTTT. Translating gives CASSPGTSGTDTQYF.